This record covers a single T cell receptor beta chain. Its target antigen remains unknown. Per-base quality was not reported, and no clone a single base away is much larger than it. A FACSAria II was used to sort memory CD4+ T cells, defined as single viable CD3+CD4+CD8-CD45RO+ cells. CMV serostatus was determined with a Roche Elecsys assay detecting serum IgG against CMV pp150, pp28, p38 and p52. After thawing, total CD4+ T cells were enriched by positive selection with CD4 magnetic microbeads. The samples came from a different study that was designed specifically to examine the CD4+ T cell memory repertoire. Peripheral blood mononuclear cells were isolated and cryopreserved according to standard operating procedures, and serum was kept at -80 degrees C. Staining used CD3-PerCP (BW264/56), CD4-APC (RPA-T4), CD45RO-PE (UCHT1) and CD8-Pacific Orange (3B5) antibodies, with Sytox blue excluding non-viable cells.

Genomic DNA was extracted from sorted cells with the Quick-DNA Microprep Kit. TCRbeta DNA was amplified with the immunoSEQ hsTCRbeta kit following the manufacturer's protocol. TCRbeta libraries were sequenced on an Illumina MiSeq instrument. In the paper's pipeline: Once out-of-frame sequences had been removed, millions of distinct TCRbeta sequences were left, which works out to an average of roughly 72,000 per individual. Each individual was scored according to the count of about 150 previously reported CMV-associated TCRbeta sequences and the total productive distinct TCRbeta count. A beta-binomial model was reimplemented in Python, and random forests from scikit-learn, run with default parameters, were trained on data from the US cohort. Classifier performance on the Belgian cohort was reported as the median AUC with percentile confidence intervals calculated over 10,000 bootstrap iterations. TCRdb's version of the immuneACCESS table is confined to in-frame rearrangements and falls short of the full clone set. An unresolved V gene accounts for under half of the shortfall where checked; the remainder is of unknown origin. V and J calls and clone size are given by that table; D and trimming were obtained from the DNA. A total of tens of thousands of clones appear in this sample, about 76% of them only once. In total, the top ten clones hold approximately 4.8% of the sample.

Per the germline V gene, MNHEY is the CDR1 and SVGAGI is the CDR2. V is cut back by 5 bases and J by 3 bases, with 7 bases in the junction unmatched. The CDR3 sequence holds 15 residues, the cysteine and phenylalanine included. Just CDR3 DNA is preserved here, 45 bases in frame from base 1. This sample is drawn from a study of memory CD4+ T cells and cytomegalovirus serostatus (dated 2019 in TCRdb). Notes on the research overall: The cohort comprised 35 or so healthy Belgian adults, 9 CMV seropositive and about 24 CMV seronegative. The study sequenced CD4+ memory TCRbeta repertoires of a Belgian cohort with known cytomegalovirus serostatus to replicate a published TCR-based CMV serostatus classifier.

Results the study describes overall, beyond this receptor: Unlike the original study, which covered naive and memory CD4+ and CD8+ populations, the Belgian study sequenced only CD4+CD45RO+ memory cells. On the Belgian cohort, the classifier built on the original framework reached a median bootstrapped AUC of approximately 0.95, with a 95% CI of 0.76-1.00. Results were interpreted as suggesting that the CMV-associated TCR signature is largely present in the CD4+ memory repertoire. For CMV serostatus prediction, a median bootstrapped AUC of 0.95 was reached with the original framework, and a median bootstrapped AUC of 0.91 was reached with a US-trained random forest. Of more than 150 previously reported CMV-associated TCRbeta sequences, over 65 appeared in the CD4+ memory repertoires, each in one to five individuals.

The chain employs TRBV6-5 and TRBJ2-7; 10 bases in between match TRBD2. This TCR was sampled from an adult in good health and CMV-seropositive. The sample was memory CD4+ T cells from blood. The CDR3 sequence is CASSVGLAIIYEQYF. The DNA reads TGTGCCAGCAGTGTGGGACTAGCGATAATCTACGAGCAGTACTTC.